Listed here is a single T cell receptor (beta chain). These data are taken from a study of blood T cell repertoires in COVID-19. At the level of the study: The United States, Italy and Spain provided the acute and convalescent COVID-19 samples. The cDNA or gDNA used as material had been derived from T cells, B-cell-depleted T cells, or PBMCs.

Source study methods: Reference gene primers were amplified, and this amplification served to estimate nucleated cell counts. Method: immunoSEQ multiplex PCR; TCRdb's copy keeps in-frame clones and lacks some. V and J calls and clone size are copied from that table; D and trimming were computed from the DNA. The profile shows around 250,000 clones, approximately 78% of them singletons. Germline V gene data show CDR1 as SGHAT and CDR2 as FQNNGV. The CDR3 is 18 residues long. V was clipped by 1 base and J by 8 bases; unmatched bases: 11. The chain is built from TRBV11-2 and TRBJ2-1; 13 nucleotides align to TRBD2. The specimen sequenced was peripheral blood. This sequence was found in a woman between 18 and 29 years old with acute or convalescent COVID-19. The CDR3 here is CASSLGPLLAGGKDEQFF. The DNA of the CDR3 is TGTGCCAGCAGCTTAGGTCCCCTACTAGCGGGAGGGAAGGATGAGCAGTTCTTC.